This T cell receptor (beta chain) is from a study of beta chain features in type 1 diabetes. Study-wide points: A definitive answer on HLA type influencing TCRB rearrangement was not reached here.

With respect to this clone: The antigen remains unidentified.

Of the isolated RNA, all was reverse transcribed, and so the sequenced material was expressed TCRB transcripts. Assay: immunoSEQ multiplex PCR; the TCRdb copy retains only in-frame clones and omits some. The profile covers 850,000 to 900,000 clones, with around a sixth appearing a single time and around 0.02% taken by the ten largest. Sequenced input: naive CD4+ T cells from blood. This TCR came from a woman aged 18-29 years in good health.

CDR3 sequence reads: CASSPRDRVSEQYF. CDR3 nucleotide sequence: TGTGCCAGCAGCCCGAGGGACAGGGTTTCCGAGCAGTACTTC. The chain combines TRBV4-2 with TRBJ2-7, with 9 nucleotides matching TRBD1. CDR3 size: 14 residues. Germline CDR1 is LGHNA and CDR2 is YNFKEQ. The ends lost 4 bases at V and 6 bases at J; junction bases unmatched: 7.